The clone carrying this T cell receptor (beta chain) was counted only a few times. Its antigen is as yet unknown. TCRdb called the 5' RACE reads again in MiXCR, with one record for every CDR3 protein. The sample has some 500,000 distinct CDR3 sequences; roughly a fifth are singletons. The V and J ends lost 1 base and 6 bases, in that order; junction bases with no gene match: 10. Germline V CDR1 and CDR2: DFQATT, SNEGSKA (reference sequence). The CDR3 consists of 16 residues. The sample originates from a study of identical twins. General observations from the study: Memory repertoires showed no such pattern, whereas abundant cord blood beta clonotypes carried fewer insertions. Conclusions rested on cross-sectional statistics rather than following the same donors.

This same sample was also part of a study on T cells expressing NK-cell markers.

The sequenced material came from CD4+ T cells sorted from blood. The V gene is TRBV20-1, the J gene TRBJ2-1; TRBD1 aligns across 9 bases. This TCR was recovered from a woman between 18 and 29 years old in good health. Here the CDR3 reads CSARGQQGAFGNEQFF. The CDR3 coding sequence is TGCAGTGCTAGAGGGCAACAGGGGGCGTTTGGCAATGAGCAGTTCTTC.